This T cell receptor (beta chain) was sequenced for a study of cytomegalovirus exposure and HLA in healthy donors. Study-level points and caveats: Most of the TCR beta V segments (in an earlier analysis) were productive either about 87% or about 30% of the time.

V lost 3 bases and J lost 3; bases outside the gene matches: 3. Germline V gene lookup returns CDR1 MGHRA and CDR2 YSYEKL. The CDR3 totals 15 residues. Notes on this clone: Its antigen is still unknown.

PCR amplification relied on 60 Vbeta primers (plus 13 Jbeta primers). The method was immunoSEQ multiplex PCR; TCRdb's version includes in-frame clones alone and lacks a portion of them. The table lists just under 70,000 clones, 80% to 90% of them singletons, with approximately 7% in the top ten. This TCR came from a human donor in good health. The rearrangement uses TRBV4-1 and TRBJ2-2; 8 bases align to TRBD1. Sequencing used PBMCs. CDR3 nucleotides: TGCGCCAGCAGCCAGCCGGACAGGGACACCGGGGAGCTGTTTTTT. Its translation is CASSQPDRDTGELFF.